Listed below are T cell receptor beta chains from one sample, sequenced in a study of T cells after yellow fever vaccination. TCRdb itself ran the 5' RACE reads through MiXCR, one entry per CDR3 protein. The sample includes roughly 50,000 distinct CDR3 sequences, roughly 7.5% seen only once; the top ten take 25% to 30%. The starting material was CD8+ T cells sorted from PBMCs, obtained less than 16 days after the first yellow fever vaccination. The origin of the receptors is a man younger than 35 who received the YFV17D yellow fever vaccine. Each CDR3 is given with its conserved first and last residue. D genes are given only for firm matches. Clone size appears in some rows only: once, few, many, or a class for an expanded clone.

CDR3 protein: CASSPGQGRGIQYF; CDR3 DNA: TGCGCCAGCAGCCCCGGACAAGGTCGGGGCATTCAGTACTTC; D gene: -; clone size: many; J gene: TRBJ2-4; V gene: TRBV5-1
CDR3 protein: CSARDFRQEAYEQYF; CDR3 DNA: TGCAGTGCTAGAGATTTTCGGCAGGAAGCCTACGAGCAGTACTTC; D gene: -; clone size: many; J gene: TRBJ2-7; V gene: TRBV20-1
CDR3 protein: CASSLTLEAFF; CDR3 DNA: TGTGCCAGCAGCCTGACCTTGGAAGCTTTCTTT; D gene: -; clone size: many; J gene: TRBJ1-1; V gene: TRBV12-3/TRBV12-4
CDR3 protein: CASSQLTGGLMNTEAFF; CDR3 DNA: TGCGCCAGCAGCCAATTGACAGGGGGGCTCATGAACACTGAAGCTTTCTTT; D gene: TRBD1; clone size: -; J gene: TRBJ1-1; V gene: TRBV4-3
CDR3 protein: CASRLPGGREQFF; CDR3 DNA: TGTGCCAGCAGACTCCCGGGGGGGCGGGAGCAGTTCTTC; D gene: TRBD2; clone size: few; J gene: TRBJ2-1; V gene: TRBV5-4
CDR3 protein: CASSYPGAAGEQYF; CDR3 DNA: TGTGCCAGCAGTTATCCGGGAGCCGCGGGCGAGCAGTACTTC; D gene: -; clone size: many; J gene: TRBJ2-7; V gene: TRBV7-2
CDR3 protein: CASSLSSGGVNSPLHF; CDR3 DNA: TGTGCCAGCAGTTTAAGTTCTGGGGGAGTAAATTCACCCCTCCACTTT; D gene: -; clone size: few; J gene: TRBJ1-6; V gene: TRBV27
CDR3 protein: CASSHSGTGMTTAGGLTGELFF; CDR3 DNA: TGCGCCAGCAGCCACTCCGGGACAGGGATGACTACAGCGGGGGGGCTGACCGGGGAGCTGTTTTTT; D gene: -; clone size: many; J gene: TRBJ2-2; V gene: TRBV4-3
CDR3 protein: CASSPWKGAYNEQFF; CDR3 DNA: TGTGCCAGCAGCCCCTGGAAGGGAGCCTACAATGAGCAGTTCTTC; D gene: -; clone size: many; J gene: TRBJ2-1; V gene: TRBV3-1
CDR3 protein: CASSQDRGRTEAFF; CDR3 DNA: TGCGCCAGCAGCCAAGATCGGGGGCGGACTGAAGCTTTCTTT; D gene: -; clone size: many; J gene: TRBJ1-1; V gene: TRBV4-3
CDR3 protein: CASGRTEDGYTF; CDR3 DNA: TGTGCCAGCGGACGGACAGAGGATGGCTACACCTTC; D gene: -; clone size: -; J gene: TRBJ1-2; V gene: TRBV9
CDR3 protein: CASSGGTPNEQFF; CDR3 DNA: TGTGCTAGCAGCGGCGGGACTCCTAATGAGCAGTTCTTC; D gene: -; clone size: many; J gene: TRBJ2-1; V gene: TRBV7-7
CDR3 protein: CASSYRTGTEAFF; CDR3 DNA: TGTGCCAGTAGCTACAGGACGGGCACTGAAGCTTTCTTT; D gene: -; clone size: -; J gene: TRBJ1-1; V gene: TRBV19
CDR3 protein: CASSGTGVSQPQHF; CDR3 DNA: TGTGCCAGCAGTGGGACAGGGGTGTCTCAGCCCCAGCATTTT; D gene: TRBD1; clone size: many; J gene: TRBJ1-5; V gene: TRBV6-1
CDR3 protein: CASSASGMNTEAFF; CDR3 DNA: TGTGCCAGCAGCGCATCGGGGATGAACACTGAAGCTTTCTTT; D gene: -; clone size: many; J gene: TRBJ1-1; V gene: TRBV9
CDR3 protein: CATHTGTEQFF; CDR3 DNA: TGTGCCACCCATACCGGGACCGAGCAGTTCTTC; D gene: -; clone size: -; J gene: TRBJ2-1; V gene: TRBV10-3
CDR3 protein: CASSADGQGGGYTF; CDR3 DNA: TGTGCCAGCAGTGCTGACGGACAGGGCGGCGGCTACACCTTC; D gene: TRBD1; clone size: few; J gene: TRBJ1-2; V gene: TRBV6-1
CDR3 protein: CSVRFQETQYF; CDR3 DNA: TGCAGCGTACGGTTCCAAGAGACCCAGTACTTC; D gene: -; clone size: many; J gene: TRBJ2-5; V gene: TRBV29-1